This is a list of T cell receptor beta chains from one sample in a study of cytomegalovirus exposure and HLA in healthy donors. Profiling relied on immunoSEQ multiplex PCR, and the TCRdb table lists in-frame clones only, not all of them. The sample includes 50,000 to 60,000 clones. The sequenced sample consisted of PBMCs. All receptors come from a male donor in good health and CMV-seronegative. CDR3s leave out the opening cysteine and the closing phenylalanine or tryptophan. Fields, in order: CDR3 protein, V gene, CDR3 length.

ASSPRQGAGTEAF	TRBV18	13
ASSPPGRAGLAGVQETQY	TRBV18	18
ASSPRVGQGTDTQY	TRBV9	14
ASSQTGQGAQSSNYGYT	TRBV4-2	17
ASSQEECGDLNQPQH	TRBV4-3	15
SVKTGSSYNEQF	TRBV29-1	12
ASSRDRLDTIY	TRBV11-3	11
ASSPDRIGEQY	TRBV18	11
ASSHDRGRVTEAF	TRBV19	13
ASSQDWLAGGRETQY	TRBV4-3	15
ASSLVRGSGALLPYNEQF	TRBV5-4	18
ASSLQGGGNTEAF	TRBV4-3	13
ASSEPSEGQPQH	TRBV25-1	12
ASSRLAAMKPEQY	TRBV4-1	13
ASSLLRGDTEAF	TRBV5-5	12
ASSDPARVSYEQY	TRBV2	13
TSSQGTSGSETQY	TRBV1	13
ASNLRQGNSPLH	TRBV4-1	12
ASRSRTGATDTQY	TRBV11-1	13
ASSWPGAGNTIY	TRBV11-2	12
ASRTDRANTGELF	TRBV27	13
ASRLAEGSYNEQF	TRBV19	13
ASSPPGEREQY	TRBV28	11
ASSGRQAPHAYTHQETQY	TRBV6-1	18
ASSDEGDTQY	TRBV5-1	10
ASSLSMTGLVGYT	TRBV27	13
ASSLAGGQPQH	TRBV5-1	11
ASSQTTGWGTEDF	TRBV4-3	13
AWSLQGYSNQPQH	TRBV30	13
ASRGSGTDNSPLH	TRBV9	13
ASSRDFYEQY	TRBV5-6	10
ASFTPGQGNTGELF	TRBV28	14
ASSNSPEAF	TRBV19	9
ASSHRTGTGSYGYT	TRBV4-1	14
ASSRGRSYGYT	TRBV28	11
ASSLRTSGVTDTQY	TRBV5-1	14
ASSLVGTTYEQY	TRBV5-1	12
ASSPMAFGAQETQY	TRBV14	14
ASSQRLATNTGELF	TRBV4-1	14
AISDPTSGRAGEQY	TRBV10-3	14
ASGDRGNQPQH	TRBV6-1	11
ASSQDRVHEQY	TRBV11-2	11
ASSFGQGLAYEQY	TRBV27	13
ASSLFPVNEQF	TRBV28	11
AWSTNYGYT	TRBV30	9
ASSQEHASDYNEQF	TRBV4-3	14
ASSMTGTGTREQY	TRBV28	13
ASSPGPGGTDTQY	TRBV19	13
ASTPTQGGSGYT	TRBV19	12
ASSEPGGYT	TRBV6-1	9